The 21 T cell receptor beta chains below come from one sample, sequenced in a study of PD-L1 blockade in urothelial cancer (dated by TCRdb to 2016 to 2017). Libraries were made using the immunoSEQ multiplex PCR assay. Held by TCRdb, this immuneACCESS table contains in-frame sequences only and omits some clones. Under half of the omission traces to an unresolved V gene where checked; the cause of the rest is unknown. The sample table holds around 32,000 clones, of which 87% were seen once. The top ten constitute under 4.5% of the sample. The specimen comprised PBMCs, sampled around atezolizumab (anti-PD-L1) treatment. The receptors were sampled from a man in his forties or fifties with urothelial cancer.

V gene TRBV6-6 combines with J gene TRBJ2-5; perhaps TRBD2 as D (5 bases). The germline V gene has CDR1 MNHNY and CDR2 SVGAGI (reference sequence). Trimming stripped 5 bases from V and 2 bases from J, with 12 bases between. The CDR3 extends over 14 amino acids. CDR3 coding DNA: TGTGCCAGCAGTAGCCGGGGTGGTCAAGAGACCCAGTACTTC. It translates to CASSSRGGQETQYF.

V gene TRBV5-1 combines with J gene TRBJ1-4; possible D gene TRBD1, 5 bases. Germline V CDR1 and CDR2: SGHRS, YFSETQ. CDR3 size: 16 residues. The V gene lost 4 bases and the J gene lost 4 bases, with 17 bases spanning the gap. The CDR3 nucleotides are TGCGCCAGCAGCAGGGGAGGGAACGACCGTAATGAAAAACTGTTTTTT. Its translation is CASSRGGNDRNEKLFF.

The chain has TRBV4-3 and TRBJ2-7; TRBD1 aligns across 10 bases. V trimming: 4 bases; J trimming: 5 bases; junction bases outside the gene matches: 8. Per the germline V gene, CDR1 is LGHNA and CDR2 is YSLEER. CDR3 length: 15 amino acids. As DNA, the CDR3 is TGCGCCAGCAGCCGGGACAGGGGAAGGCGGGACGAGCAGTACTTC. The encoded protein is CASSRDRGRRDEQYF.

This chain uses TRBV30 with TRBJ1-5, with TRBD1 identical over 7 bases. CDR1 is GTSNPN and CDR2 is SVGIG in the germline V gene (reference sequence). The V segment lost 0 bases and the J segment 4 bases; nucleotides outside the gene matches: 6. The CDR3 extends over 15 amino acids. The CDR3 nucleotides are TGTGCCTGGAGTGTATTGGGACAGAATAATCAGCCCCAGCATTTT. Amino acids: CAWSVLGQNNQPQHF. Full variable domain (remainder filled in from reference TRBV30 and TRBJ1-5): SQTIHQWPATLVQPVGSPLSLECTVEGTSNPNLYWYRQAAGRGLQLLFYSVGIGQISSEVPQNLSASRPQDRQFILSSKKLLLSDSGFYLCAWSVLGQNNQPQHFGDGTRLSIL.

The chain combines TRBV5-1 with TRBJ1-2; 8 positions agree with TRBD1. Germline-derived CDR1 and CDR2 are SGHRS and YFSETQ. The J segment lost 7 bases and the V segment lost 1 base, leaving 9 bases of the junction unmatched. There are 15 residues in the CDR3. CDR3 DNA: TGCGCCAGCAGCTTGCCCGACAGGGGTCAGGGTGGCTACACCTTC. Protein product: CASSLPDRGQGGYTF.

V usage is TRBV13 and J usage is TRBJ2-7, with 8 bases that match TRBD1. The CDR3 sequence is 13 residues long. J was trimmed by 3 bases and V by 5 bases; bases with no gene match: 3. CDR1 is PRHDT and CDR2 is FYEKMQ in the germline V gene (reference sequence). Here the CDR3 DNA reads TGTGCCAGCAGCGATGGACAGGGCTACGAGCAGTACTTC. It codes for CASSDGQGYEQYF.

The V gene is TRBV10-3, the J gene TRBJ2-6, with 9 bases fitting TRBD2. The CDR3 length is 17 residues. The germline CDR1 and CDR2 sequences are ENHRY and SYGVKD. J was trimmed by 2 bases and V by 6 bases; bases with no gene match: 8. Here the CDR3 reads CAIRVLREGTGANVLTF. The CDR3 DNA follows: TGTGCCATCAGGGTCTTGCGGGAGGGGACTGGGGCCAACGTCCTGACTTTC.

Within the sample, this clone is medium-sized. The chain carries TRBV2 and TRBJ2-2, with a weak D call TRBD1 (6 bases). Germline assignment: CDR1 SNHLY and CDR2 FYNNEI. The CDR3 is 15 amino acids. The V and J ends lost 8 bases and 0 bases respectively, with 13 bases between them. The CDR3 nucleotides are TGTGCCAGCCGTTCCGGGACACCGAACACCGGGGAGCTGTTTTTT. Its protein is CASRSGTPNTGELFF.

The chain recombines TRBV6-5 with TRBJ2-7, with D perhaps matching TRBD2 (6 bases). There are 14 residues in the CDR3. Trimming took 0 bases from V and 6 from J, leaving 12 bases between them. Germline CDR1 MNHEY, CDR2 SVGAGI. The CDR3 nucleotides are TGTGCCAGCAGTTACTCTCCGGGAGAGGGCGAGCAGTACTTC. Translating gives CASSYSPGEGEQYF.

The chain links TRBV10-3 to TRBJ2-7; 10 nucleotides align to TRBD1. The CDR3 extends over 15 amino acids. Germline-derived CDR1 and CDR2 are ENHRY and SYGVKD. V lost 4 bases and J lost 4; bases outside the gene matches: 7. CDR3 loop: CAISVGQGVLYEQYF. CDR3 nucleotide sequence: TGTGCCATCAGTGTAGGACAGGGGGTTCTTTACGAGCAGTACTTC.

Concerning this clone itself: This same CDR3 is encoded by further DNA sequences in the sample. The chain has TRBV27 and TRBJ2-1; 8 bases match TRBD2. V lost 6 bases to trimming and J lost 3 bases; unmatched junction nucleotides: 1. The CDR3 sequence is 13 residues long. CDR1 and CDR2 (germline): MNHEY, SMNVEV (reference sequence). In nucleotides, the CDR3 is TGTGCCAGCAGGGCGGGGGGCTACAATGAGCAGTTCTTC. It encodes CASRAGGYNEQFF.

CDR3 DNA: TGTGCCAGCAGCAAAGAGCGGGGCCGTGGTGTTACAGATACGCAGTATTTT. Its translation is CASSKERGRGVTDTQYF. The chain employs TRBV21-1 and TRBJ2-3; TRBD2 is taken as the D call from the table, unchecked against the DNA. TRBV21-1 is a listed pseudogene. This CDR3 has 17 residues.

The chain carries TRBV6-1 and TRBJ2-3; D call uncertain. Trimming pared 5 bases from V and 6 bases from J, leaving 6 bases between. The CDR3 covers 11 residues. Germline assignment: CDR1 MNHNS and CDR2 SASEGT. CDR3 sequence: CASSFRDTQYF. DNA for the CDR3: TGTGCCAGCAGTTTTCGTGATACGCAGTATTTT.

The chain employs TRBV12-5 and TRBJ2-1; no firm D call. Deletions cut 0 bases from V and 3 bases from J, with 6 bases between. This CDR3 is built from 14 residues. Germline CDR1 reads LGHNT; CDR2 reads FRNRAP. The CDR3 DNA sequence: TGTGCTAGTGGTTTGGTACTTGGCTACAATGAGCAGTTCTTC. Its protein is CASGLVLGYNEQFF.

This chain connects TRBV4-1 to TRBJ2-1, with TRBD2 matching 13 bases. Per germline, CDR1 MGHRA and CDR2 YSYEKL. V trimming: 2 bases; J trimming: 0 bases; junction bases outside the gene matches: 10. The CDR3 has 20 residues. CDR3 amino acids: CASSQTPGTSGVSSYNEQFF. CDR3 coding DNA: TGCGCCAGCAGCCAAACACCCGGGACTAGCGGGGTTAGCTCCTACAATGAGCAGTTCTTC.

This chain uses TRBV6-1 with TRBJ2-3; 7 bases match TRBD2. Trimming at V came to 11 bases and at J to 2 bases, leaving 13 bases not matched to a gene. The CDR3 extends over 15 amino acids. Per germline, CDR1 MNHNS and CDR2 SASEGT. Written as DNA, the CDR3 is TGTGCCGTAGGGGATATCCGGGGGGTCACAGATACGCAGTATTTT. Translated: CAVGDIRGVTDTQYF.

The CDR3 here is CASSGGQGPNYGYTF. The CDR3 nucleotides are TGTGCCAGCAGCGGCGGACAGGGACCTAACTATGGCTACACCTTC. The genes are TRBV9 and TRBJ1-2, with TRBD1 matching 8 bases. CDR3 length: 15 residues. The trim removed 3 bases at V and 0 bases at J, leaving 4 bases unmatched. Germline values: CDR1 SGDLS, CDR2 YYNGEE.

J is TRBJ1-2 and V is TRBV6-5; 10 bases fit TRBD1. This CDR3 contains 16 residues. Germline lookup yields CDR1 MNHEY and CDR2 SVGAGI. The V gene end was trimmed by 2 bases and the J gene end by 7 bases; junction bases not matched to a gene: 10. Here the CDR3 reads CASSYEGTGVLSGYTF. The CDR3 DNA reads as TGTGCCAGCAGTTACGAAGGGACAGGGGTTCTTAGTGGCTACACCTTC.

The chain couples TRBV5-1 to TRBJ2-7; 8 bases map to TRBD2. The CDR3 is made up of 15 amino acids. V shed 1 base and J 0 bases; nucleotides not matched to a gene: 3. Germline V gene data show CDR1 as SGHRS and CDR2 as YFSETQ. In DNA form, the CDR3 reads TGCGCCAGCAGCTTGCTGCGGGAGGCCTCCTACGAGCAGTACTTC. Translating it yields CASSLLREASYEQYF.

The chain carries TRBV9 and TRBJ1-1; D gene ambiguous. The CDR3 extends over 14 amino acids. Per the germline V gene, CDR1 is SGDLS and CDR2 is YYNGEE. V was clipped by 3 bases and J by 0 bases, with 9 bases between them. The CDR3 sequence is CASSAGLMNTEAFF. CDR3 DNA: TGTGCCAGCAGCGCCGGACTGATGAACACTGAAGCTTTCTTT.

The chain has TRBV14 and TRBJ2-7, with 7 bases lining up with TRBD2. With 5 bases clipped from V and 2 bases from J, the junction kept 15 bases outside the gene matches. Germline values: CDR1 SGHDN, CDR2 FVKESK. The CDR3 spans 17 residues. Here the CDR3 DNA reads TGTGCCAGCAGCTATAGGCCCCGGGAGGTGGCTACCTACGAGCAGTACTTC. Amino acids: CASSYRPREVATYEQYF.